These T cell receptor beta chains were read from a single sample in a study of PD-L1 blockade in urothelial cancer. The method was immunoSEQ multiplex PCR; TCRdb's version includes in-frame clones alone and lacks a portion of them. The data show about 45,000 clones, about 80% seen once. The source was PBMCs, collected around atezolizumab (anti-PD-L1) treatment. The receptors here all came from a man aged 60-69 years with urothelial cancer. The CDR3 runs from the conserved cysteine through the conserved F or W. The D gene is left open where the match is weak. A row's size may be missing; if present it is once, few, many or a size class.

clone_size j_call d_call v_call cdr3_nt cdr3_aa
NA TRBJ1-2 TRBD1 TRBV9 TGTGCCAGCAGCGAGACCATAGGACAGGGGGACGGCTACACCTTC CASSETIGQGDGYTF
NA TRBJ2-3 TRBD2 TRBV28 TGTGCGGGTAGCGGGGGGGCTGGCACAGATACGCAGTATTTT CAGSGGAGTDTQYF
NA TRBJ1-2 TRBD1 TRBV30 TGTGCCTGGAGACCCTCAATTCGGGACAGGGGGTATATTAACTATGGCTACACCTTC CAWRPSIRDRGYINYGYTF
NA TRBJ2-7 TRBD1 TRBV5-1 TGCGCCAGCAGCTTGGCCGGGACAGGGACGGTGTACGAGCAGTACTTC CASSLAGTGTVYEQYF
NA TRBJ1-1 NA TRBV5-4 TGTGCCAGCAGCGCCCCGGGAAACACTGAAGCTTTCTTT CASSAPGNTEAFF
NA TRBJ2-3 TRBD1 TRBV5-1 TGCGCCAGCAGCTTGGAGGGGGCCCGGGCAGATACGCAGTATTTT CASSLEGARADTQYF
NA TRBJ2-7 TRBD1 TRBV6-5 TGTGCCAGCAGCTGGGACAGGGATTGGTACGAGCAGTACTTC CASSWDRDWYEQYF
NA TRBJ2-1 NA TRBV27 TGTGCCAGCAGTTTGACAGAATACAATGAGCAGTTCTTC CASSLTEYNEQFF
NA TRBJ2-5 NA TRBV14 TGTGCCAGCAGCCCGAGAGGGCGTCAAGAGACCCAGTACTTC CASSPRGRQETQYF
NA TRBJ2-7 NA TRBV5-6 TGTGCCAGCAGCACGGGGGTCTCCTACGAGCAGTACTTC CASSTGVSYEQYF
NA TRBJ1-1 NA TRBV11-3 TGTGCCAGCAGCTTAGGAGTCAGGGGTACGGCTTTCTTT CASSLGVRGTAFF
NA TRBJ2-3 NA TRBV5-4 TGTGCCAGCAGCTTTGGGCGGGACAGAGACACAGATACGCAGTATTTT CASSFGRDRDTDTQYF
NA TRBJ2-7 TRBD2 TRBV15 TGTGCCACCAGCAGAGATGATGGGAGGGGCGAGCAGTACTTC CATSRDDGRGEQYF
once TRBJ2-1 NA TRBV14 TGTGCCAGCAGCCCGCCCGGGTCGAACGTCCATGAGCAGTTCTTC CASSPPGSNVHEQFF
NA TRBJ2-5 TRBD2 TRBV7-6 TGTGCCAGCAGCCCAAGAGGTGGGACTAGCGGCCAAGAGACCCAGTACTTC CASSPRGGTSGQETQYF
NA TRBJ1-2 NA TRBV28 TGTGCCACCGGGGGGGCGGGTGGCTACACCTTC CATGGAGGYTF